The 4 T cell receptor beta chains below come from one sample, sequenced in a study of cytomegalovirus exposure and HLA in healthy donors. Primers for the PCR totalled 60 Vbeta and 13 Jbeta. Assay: immunoSEQ multiplex PCR; the TCRdb copy retains only in-frame clones and omits some. This sample carries about 120,000 clones, over 60% of them seen once, and the ten largest clones take about 10%. Sequencing was performed on PBMCs. These receptors all stem from a man aged 35 to 55 in good health and CMV-seropositive.

The chain combines TRBV7-2 with TRBJ1-3, with 8 bases aligning to TRBD1. The germline CDR1 and CDR2 sequences are SGHTA and FQGNSA. The ends lost 7 bases at V and 1 base at J; junction bases unmatched: 6. There are 15 residues in the CDR3. The CDR3 loop reads CASKWDRSSGNTIYF. As DNA, the CDR3 is TGTGCCAGCAAATGGGACAGGTCGTCTGGAAACACCATATATTTT. Full variable domain (rest looked up from reference TRBV7-2 and TRBJ1-3): GAGVSQSPSNKVTEKGKDVELRCDPISGHTALYWYRQSLGQGLEFLIYFQGNSAPDKSGLPSDRFSAERTGGSVSTLTIQRTQQEDSAVYLCASKWDRSSGNTIYFGEGSWLTVV.

This chain joins TRBV5-1 and TRBJ1-2; the D gene is possibly TRBD1 (5 bases). Germline lookup yields CDR1 SGHRS and CDR2 YFSETQ. The CDR3 has 13 amino acids. V shed 4 bases and J shed 4 bases, with 11 bases lying between them. CDR3 region: CASSPGLPYGYTF. Here the CDR3 DNA reads TGCGCCAGCAGCCCGGGACTACCCTATGGCTACACCTTC. Combining the CDR3 with reference TRBV5-1 and TRBJ1-2 gives the whole variable domain KAGVTQTPRYLIKTRGQQVTLSCSPISGHRSVSWYQQTPGQGLQFLFEYFSETQRNKGNFPGRFSGRQFSNSRSEMNVSTLELGDSALYLCASSPGLPYGYTFGSGTRLTVV.

In nucleotides, the CDR3 is TGTGCCAGCAGCTACCAGACTACATACTACGAGCAGTACTTC. The encoded protein is CASSYQTTYYEQYF. The chain uses TRBV7-2 and TRBJ2-7; a weak D match, TRBD2 (5 bases). Germline V lookup: CDR1 SGHTA, CDR2 FQGNSA. This CDR3 region has 14 residues. The V gene lost 4 bases and the J gene lost 3 bases, with 13 bases spanning the gap.

This chain connects TRBV7-6 to TRBJ2-7; TRBD2 matches at 10 bases. CDR1 is SGHVS and CDR2 is FNYEAQ in the germline V gene. This CDR3 contains 20 residues. J was trimmed by 0 bases and V by 5 bases; bases with no gene match: 19. CDR3 in DNA: TGTGCCAGCAGCCCCCTTTCGGCACTAGCGGGGAACCAACTCTCCTACGAGCAGTACTTC. This sequence encodes CASSPLSALAGNQLSYEQYF.